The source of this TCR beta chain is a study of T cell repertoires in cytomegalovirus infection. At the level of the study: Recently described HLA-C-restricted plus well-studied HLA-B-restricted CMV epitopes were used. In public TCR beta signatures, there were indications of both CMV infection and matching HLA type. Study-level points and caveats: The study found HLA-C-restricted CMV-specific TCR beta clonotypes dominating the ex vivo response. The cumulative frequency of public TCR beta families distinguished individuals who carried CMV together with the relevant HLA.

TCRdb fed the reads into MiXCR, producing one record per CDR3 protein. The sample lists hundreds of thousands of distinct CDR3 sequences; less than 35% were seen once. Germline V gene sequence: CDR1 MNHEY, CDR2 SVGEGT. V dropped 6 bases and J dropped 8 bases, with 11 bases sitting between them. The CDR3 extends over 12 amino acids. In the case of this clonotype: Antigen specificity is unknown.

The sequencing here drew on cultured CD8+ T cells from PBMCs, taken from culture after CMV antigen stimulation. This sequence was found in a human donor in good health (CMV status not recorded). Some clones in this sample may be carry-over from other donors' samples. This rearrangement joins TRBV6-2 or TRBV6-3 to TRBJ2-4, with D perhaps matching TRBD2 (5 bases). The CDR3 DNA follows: TGTGCCAGCAGCGCCACTAGGGACATTCAGTACTTC. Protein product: CASSATRDIQYF.